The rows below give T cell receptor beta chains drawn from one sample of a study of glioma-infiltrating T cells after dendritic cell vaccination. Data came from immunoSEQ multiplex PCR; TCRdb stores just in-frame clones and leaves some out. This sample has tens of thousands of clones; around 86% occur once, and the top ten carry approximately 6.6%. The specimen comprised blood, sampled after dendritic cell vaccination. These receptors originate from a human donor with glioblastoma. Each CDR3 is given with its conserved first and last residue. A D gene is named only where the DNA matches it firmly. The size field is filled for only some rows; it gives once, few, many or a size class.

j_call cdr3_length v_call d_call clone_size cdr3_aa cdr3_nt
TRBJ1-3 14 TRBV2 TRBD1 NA CASRPRGQGNTIYF TGTGCCAGCAGGCCCCGGGGACAGGGAAACACCATATATTTT
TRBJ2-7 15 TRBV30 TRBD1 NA CAWIDFRTGPYEQYF TGTGCCTGGATCGATTTTAGGACAGGGCCCTACGAGCAGTACTTC
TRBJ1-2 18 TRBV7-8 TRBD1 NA CASSLRAPAQGVSYGYTF TGTGCCAGCAGCTTAAGGGCCCCGGCGCAGGGGGTTTCCTATGGCTACACCTTC
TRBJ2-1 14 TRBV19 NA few CASSIGQGDNEQFF TGTGCCAGTAGTATAGGCCAGGGCGACAATGAGCAGTTCTTC
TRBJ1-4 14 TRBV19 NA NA CASSSQGGDEKLFF TGTGCCAGTAGTTCTCAGGGAGGAGATGAAAAACTGTTTTTT
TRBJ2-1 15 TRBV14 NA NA CASSQGVGGYNEQFF TGTGCCAGCAGCCAAGGTGTCGGGGGCTACAATGAGCAGTTCTTC
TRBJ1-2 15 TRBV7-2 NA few CASSLVPSSNYGYTF TGTGCCAGCAGCTTAGTTCCGAGTTCTAACTATGGCTACACCTTC
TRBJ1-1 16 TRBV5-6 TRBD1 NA CASSLGKGASGTEAFF TGTGCCAGCAGCTTGGGGAAGGGGGCTTCGGGGACTGAAGCTTTCTTT
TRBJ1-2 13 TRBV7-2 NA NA CASSLQGNYGYTF TGTGCCAGCAGCTTACAGGGGAACTATGGCTACACCTTC
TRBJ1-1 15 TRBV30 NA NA CAWSVGYRENTEAFF TGTGCCTGGAGTGTAGGCTACAGGGAGAACACTGAAGCTTTCTTT
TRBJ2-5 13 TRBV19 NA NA CASSRDFQETQYF TGTGCCAGCAGCCGGGACTTCCAAGAGACCCAGTACTTC
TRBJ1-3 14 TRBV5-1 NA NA CASSLAGEGNTIYF TGCGCCAGCAGCTTGGCTGGGGAGGGAAACACCATATATTTT
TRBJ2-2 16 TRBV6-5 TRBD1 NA CASSYNRDRDTGELFF TGTGCCAGCAGTTACAACAGGGACAGGGATACCGGGGAGCTGTTTTTT
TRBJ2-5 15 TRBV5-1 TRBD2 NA CASRLASGGGETQYF TGCGCCAGCAGACTCGCTAGCGGGGGAGGGGAGACCCAGTACTTC
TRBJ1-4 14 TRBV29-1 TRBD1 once CSVHPQGANEKLFF TGCAGCGTTCATCCCCAGGGGGCTAATGAAAAACTGTTTTTT
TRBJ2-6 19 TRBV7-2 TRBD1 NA CASSISYRGASSGANVLTF TGTGCCAGCAGCATATCCTACAGGGGCGCCTCCTCTGGGGCCAACGTCCTGACTTTC